The following is a T cell receptor beta chain sequence with its context. The sample originates from a study of OX40 agonist ivuxolimab in advanced cancers. The method was immunoSEQ multiplex PCR; TCRdb's version includes in-frame clones alone and lacks a portion of them. Of some 70,000 clones in the sample, approximately 86% were seen once. Per germline, CDR1 KGHSH and CDR2 LQKENI. The CDR3 spans 14 residues. Trimming pared 2 bases from V and 5 bases from J, leaving 10 bases between. The V call is TRBV18, the J call TRBJ2-1; no firm D call. This sample comprised CD4+ or CD8+ T cells sorted from blood, obtained in a trial of the OX40 agonist ivuxolimab. The clonotype comes from an adult with an advanced solid tumor such as melanoma, head and neck, liver or kidney cancer. The CDR3 coding sequence is TGTGCCAGCTCACCAATCCAGCGTAACAATGAGCAGTTCTTC. The encoded protein is CASSPIQRNNEQFF.